These T cell receptor beta chains were read from a single sample in a study of immune cell composition in non-small cell lung cancer. The data were produced by immunoSEQ multiplex PCR, yet TCRdb's version contains in-frame clones alone and is incomplete. The table lists roughly 6,600 clones, 70% of them singletons. Material for sequencing was lung tumor tissue. These receptors were taken from a human donor with non-small cell lung cancer. The CDR3 runs from the conserved cysteine through the conserved F or W. The order of the fields is D gene, J gene, V gene, clone size, CDR3 length, CDR3 protein, CDR3 DNA. A D gene is named only where the DNA matches it firmly. Not every row has a clone size; where given, it reads once, few, many or a size class.

TRBD1 TRBJ1-1 TRBV4-1 - 15 CASSLRTGLNTEAFF TGCGCCAGCAGCCTACGGACAGGGCTGAACACTGAAGCTTTCTTT
TRBD2 TRBJ2-7 TRBV10-1 - 14 CASPPGLAGEGQYF TGCGCCAGCCCTCCGGGACTAGCGGGAGAAGGGCAGTACTTC
- TRBJ2-2 TRBV7-8 - 14 CASSLRGGTGELFF TGTGCCAGCAGCTTAAGGGGTGGTACCGGGGAGCTGTTTTTT
TRBD2 TRBJ2-3 TRBV7-2 - 17 CASSLKLAGGGTDTQYF TGTGCCAGCAGCTTAAAACTAGCGGGGGGGGGCACAGATACGCAGTATTTT
- TRBJ1-1 TRBV27 - 14 CASSKNGQKGEAFF TGTGCCAGCAGCAAAAACGGACAGAAGGGTGAAGCTTTCTTT
- TRBJ2-3 TRBV5-1 - 17 CASSLSQSGHSTDTQYF TGCGCCAGCAGCTTGTCTCAATCAGGTCACAGCACAGATACGCAGTATTTT
TRBD2 TRBJ2-1 TRBV29-1 - 16 CSVEDLWAGVRNEQFF TGCAGCGTTGAAGATCTATGGGCGGGGGTTCGCAATGAGCAGTTCTTC
TRBD1 TRBJ1-6 TRBV25-1 - 14 CASGGQGDNSPLHF TGTGCCAGTGGCGGACAGGGTGATAATTCACCCCTCCACTTT
- TRBJ1-2 TRBV12-2 - 15 CASRLAQWYFYGYTF TGTGCAAGTCGCTTAGCGCAATGGTACTTCTATGGCTACACCTTC
- TRBJ1-1 TRBV7-2 - 16 CASSSSFMTGNTEAFF TGTGCCAGCAGCTCCTCCTTTATGACGGGAAACACTGAAGCTTTCTTT
TRBD2 TRBJ2-1 TRBV18 - 14 CASSRLAGDNEQFF TGTGCCAGCTCACGACTAGCGGGAGACAATGAGCAGTTCTTC
- TRBJ2-7 TRBV5-1 - 14 CASSYQVGAYEQYF TGCGCCAGCAGCTATCAGGTCGGGGCCTACGAGCAGTACTTC
TRBD1 TRBJ2-7 TRBV28 - 15 CASRITGDVAYEQYF TGTGCCAGCAGGATAACAGGGGATGTAGCCTACGAGCAGTACTTC
- TRBJ1-6 TRBV29-1 - 14 CSVVPCASNSPLHF TGCAGCGTTGTCCCGTGCGCGAGTAATTCACCCCTCCACTTT
TRBD1 TRBJ2-7 TRBV19 few 14 CASSATGGLGEQYF TGTGCCAGTAGCGCTACAGGGGGCTTGGGCGAGCAGTACTTC
- TRBJ1-5 TRBV7-9 - 16 CASSRAGVYSNQPQHF TGTGCCAGCAGCCGGGCGGGAGTTTATAGCAATCAGCCCCAGCATTTT
TRBD1 TRBJ2-1 TRBV12-5 - 14 CASVPGQGYNEQFF TGTGCTAGTGTTCCGGGACAGGGCTACAATGAGCAGTTCTTC
- TRBJ1-1 TRBV2 - 12 CASRREGTEAFF TGTGCCAGCAGGCGCGAGGGCACTGAAGCTTTCTTT
- TRBJ2-3 TRBV6-4 few 15 CASGVRTLSTDTQYF TGTGCCAGCGGCGTAAGGACACTCAGCACAGATACGCAGTATTTT
- TRBJ2-5 TRBV2 few 14 CASSDTTYQETQYF TGTGCCAGCAGTGATACAACGTACCAAGAGACCCAGTACTTC
TRBD1 TRBJ1-6 TRBV27 - 16 CASSRTYRGMNSPLHF TGTGCCAGCAGTAGGACGTACAGGGGGATGAATTCACCCCTCCACTTT
- TRBJ2-7 TRBV21-1 few 13 CASSTEALEEQYF TGTGCCAGCAGCACAGAGGCGTTGGAAGAACAGTACTTC
TRBD1 TRBJ1-4 TRBV7-2 - 15 CASSLRTGGDEKLFF TGTGCCAGCAGCCTGCGGACAGGGGGGGATGAAAAACTGTTTTTT
- TRBJ1-1 TRBV6-5 - 13 CASRLVLRTEAFF TGTGCCAGCAGGTTAGTGTTACGGACTGAAGCTTTCTTT
- TRBJ1-2 TRBV28 - 16 CASSLIVTGTNYGYTF TGTGCCAGCAGTTTAATTGTAACAGGGACTAACTATGGCTACACCTTC